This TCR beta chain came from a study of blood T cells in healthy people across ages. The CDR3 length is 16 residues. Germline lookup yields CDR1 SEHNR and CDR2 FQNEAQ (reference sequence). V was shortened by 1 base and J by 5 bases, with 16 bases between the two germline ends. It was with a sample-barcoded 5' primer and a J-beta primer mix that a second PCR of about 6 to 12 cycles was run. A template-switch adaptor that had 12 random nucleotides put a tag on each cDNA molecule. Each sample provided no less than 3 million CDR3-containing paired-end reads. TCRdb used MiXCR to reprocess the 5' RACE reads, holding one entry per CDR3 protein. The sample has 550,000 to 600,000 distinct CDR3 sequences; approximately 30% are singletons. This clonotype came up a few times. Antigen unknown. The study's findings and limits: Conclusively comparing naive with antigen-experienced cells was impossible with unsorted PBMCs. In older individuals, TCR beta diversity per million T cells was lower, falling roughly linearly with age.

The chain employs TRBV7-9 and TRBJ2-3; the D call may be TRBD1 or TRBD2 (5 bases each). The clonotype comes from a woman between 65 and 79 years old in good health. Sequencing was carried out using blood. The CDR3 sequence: CASSLERGVYEDTQYF. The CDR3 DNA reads TGTGCCAGCAGCTTAGAACGGGGCGTCTATGAAGATACGCAGTATTTT.